The source of this T cell receptor (beta chain) is a study of T cells expressing NK-cell markers. Across the study: Sorted CD3+CD56+NKG2C+, CD3+CD56+NKG2C- and CD3+CD56-NKG2C+ T cells provided the TCR beta repertoires.

The CDR3 is 13 amino acids. The germline gives CDR1 SGDLS, CDR2 YYNGEE. Generation of TCR beta cDNA was performed by 5'RACE template switching incorporating UMIs. With the 5' RACE reads reprocessed, TCRdb shows one record per CDR3 protein and no DNA. The sample's table shows some 110,000 distinct CDR3 sequences. The sample consisted of blood T cells: a sorted CD56 or NKG2C T cell subset, CD4+ or CD8+ T cells, or bulk PBMC T cells (not recorded which). This chain joins TRBV9 and TRBJ2-2; TCRdb calls TRBD1, which cannot be checked without DNA. This TCR derives from a woman between 18 and 69 years old in good health. The CDR3 reads CASSVGGREELFF.